Sequencing of this T cell receptor beta chain was carried out in a study of T cell repertoires in cytomegalovirus infection. A few counts support this clonotype. Antigen specificity is unknown. Study-level points and caveats: Cumulative frequency of public TCR beta families picked out carriers of CMV plus the relevant HLA. Ex vivo, HLA-C-restricted CMV-specific TCR beta clonotypes prevailed over the rest of the response.

TCRdb itself ran the reads through MiXCR, one entry per CDR3 protein. The repertoire holds almost 550,000 distinct CDR3 sequences, with approximately 15% as singletons. The clonotype originates from a human donor in good health (CMV status not recorded). Some clones in this sample may be carry-over from other donors' samples. The sequenced sample consisted of CD8+ T cells from PBMCs.

CDR3 in amino acids: CASSYGAGSAYEQYF. CDR3 bases: TGTGCCAGTAGTTACGGTGCGGGGTCGGCCTACGAGCAGTACTTC. The V call is TRBV19, the J call TRBJ2-7; D perhaps matches TRBD2 (6 bases). V lost 5 bases to trimming and J lost 2 bases, with 16 bases between them. Germline V lookup: CDR1 LNHDA, CDR2 SQIVND (reference sequence). This CDR3 has 15 amino acids.